This T cell receptor beta chain was observed in a study of T cells in Graves' hyperthyroidism and ophthalmopathy. Across the study: At the time of initial diagnosis and before any treatment, peripheral blood was collected.

This clonotype was picked up many times. The cohort's ophthalmopathy patients, a group with duration under 3 months, had a Clinical Activity Score of at least 3 and a NOSPECS grade of at least 4. TCR beta CDR3 sequences were amplified from RNA transcripts. TCR CDR3 underwent first-round RT-PCR with the HTBI primer set. In TCRdb, the multiplex PCR reads were re-called with MiXCR into one record per CDR3 protein. The sample lists about 250,000 distinct CDR3 sequences, around 22% seen once, with 50% to 75% in the top ten. The CDR3 spans 16 residues. The ends were cut back, 4 bases at V and 7 bases at J, with 20 bases in the middle. Germline V gene data show CDR1 as LGHDT and CDR2 as YNNKEL (reference sequence).

The sample consisted of blood. This receptor was obtained from a man in his thirties or forties with Graves' ophthalmopathy. This chain uses TRBV3-1 with TRBJ1-5; D possibly corresponds to TRBD1 (5 bases). The CDR3 region is CASSPPELFGDQPQHF. The DNA of the CDR3 is TGTGCCAGCAGCCCCCCCGAACTGTTCGGGGACCAGCCCCAGCATTTT.